This is a list of T cell receptor beta chains from one sample in a study of blood T cell repertoires in COVID-19. Libraries were prepared by immunoSEQ multiplex PCR; TCRdb keeps only in-frame clonotypes and omits some of them. The sample includes under 35,000 clones, approximately 90% of them seen just once. Sequencing was carried out using peripheral blood. These receptors all stem from a man in his 60s with acute or convalescent COVID-19. The CDR3 runs from the conserved cysteine through the conserved F or W. A D gene is named only where the DNA matches it firmly. Size is stated for part of the rows, as once, few or many counts, or as a class when the clone is expanded.

CDR3nt	CDR3aa	j_gene	v_gene	d_gene	abundance
TGTGCCAGTAGTATAATAGGCACGGGACAGGGTTTCAATCAGCCCCAGCATTTT	CASSIIGTGQGFNQPQHF	TRBJ1-5	TRBV19	TRBD1	-
TGTGCCAGTAGGCTGACAGGGGTCAATGAGCAGTTCTTC	CASRLTGVNEQFF	TRBJ2-1	TRBV19	TRBD1	-
TGCGCCAGCAGCCAAGATATGCGGACTAGCGGAAGCGAGCAGTACTTC	CASSQDMRTSGSEQYF	TRBJ2-7	TRBV4-1	TRBD2	-
TGTGCCAGCAGTCCTGCTCGCAGGGCTTTCTTT	CASSPARRAFF	TRBJ1-1	TRBV12-3/TRBV12-4	-	-
TGTGCCACCAGCAGAGCAAACCAAGAGACCCAGTACTTC	CATSRANQETQYF	TRBJ2-5	TRBV15	-	-
TGTGCCAGCAGCTTGGACGGCTACGAGCAGTACTTC	CASSLDGYEQYF	TRBJ2-7	TRBV5-4	-	-
TGTGCCAGCAGCCAAGATTCAGACACTGAAGCTTTCTTT	CASSQDSDTEAFF	TRBJ1-1	TRBV4-2	-	-
TGTGCCAGTAGATCTCCGGGACAGGCGAACACTGAAGCTTTCTTT	CASRSPGQANTEAFF	TRBJ1-1	TRBV19	TRBD1	-
TGTGCCACCAGCAGTAGGCGGGTTGCATCGAAAGCTTTCTTT	CATSSRRVASKAFF	TRBJ1-1	TRBV15	-	-
TGTGCCAGCAGCGAGCGGGAGAGGTACGAGCAGTACTTC	CASSERERYEQYF	TRBJ2-7	TRBV3-1/TRBV3-2	TRBD2	-
TGTGCCAGCAGCTTAGGGACAGGGATCAACACTGAAGCTTTCTTT	CASSLGTGINTEAFF	TRBJ1-1	TRBV11-2	TRBD1	-
TGTGCCAGTACAGGGGTGGGGGGCTATGGCTACACCTTC	CASTGVGGYGYTF	TRBJ1-2	TRBV25-1	TRBD1	once
TGCGCCAGCAGCTTGGCGGCAGGGTGGAGAGAGACCCAGTACTTC	CASSLAAGWRETQYF	TRBJ2-5	TRBV5-1	-	-
TGTGCCATCAGTGACTTTAGCTCCTATAATTCACCCCTCCACTTT	CAISDFSSYNSPLHF	TRBJ1-6	TRBV10-3	-	-
TGTGCCAGCAGTTTTACGTCTACGGGCAATCAGCCCCAGCATTTT	CASSFTSTGNQPQHF	TRBJ1-5	TRBV28	-	-
TGTGCCAGCTCACCACGAACTAAGGAAGATGGCTACACCTTC	CASSPRTKEDGYTF	TRBJ1-2	TRBV18	-	-
TGTGCCAGCAGCAGAGGACAGGGTACTAATGAAAAACTGTTTTTT	CASSRGQGTNEKLFF	TRBJ1-4	TRBV11-2	TRBD1	few
TGTGCCAGCAGCTCGATATGGGCAAGCATGAACACTGAAGCTTTCTTT	CASSSIWASMNTEAFF	TRBJ1-1	TRBV7-9	-	-
TGTGCCACAACTAGCGAGGCCAAAAACATTCAGTACTTC	CATTSEAKNIQYF	TRBJ2-4	TRBV2	TRBD2	-
TGTGCCAGCAGGCCCGTCGGTGACGAGCAGTACTTC	CASRPVGDEQYF	TRBJ2-7	TRBV6-4	-	-
TGCGCCAGCAGCTTGTTGCAGGGAACCTCCTACGAGCAGTACTTC	CASSLLQGTSYEQYF	TRBJ2-7	TRBV5-1	-	-
TGTGCCAGCAATAGTAGGGACAGGGGGCTTGGCTATGGCTACACCTTC	CASNSRDRGLGYGYTF	TRBJ1-2	TRBV28	TRBD1	-
TGCGCCAGCAGTGATATTCGGGGATCTGAAGCTTTCTTT	CASSDIRGSEAFF	TRBJ1-1	TRBV10-2	-	-
TGTGCCAGTAGGGAGACAGGGAACACTGAAGCTTTCTTT	CASRETGNTEAFF	TRBJ1-1	TRBV19	-	-
TGTGCCAGCAGCTTGGCCAGGGACATATGGCATGGCTACACCTTC	CASSLARDIWHGYTF	TRBJ1-2	TRBV11-2	-	-
TGTGCCAGCAGTAATGACAGGTGGGGCAATCAGCCCCAGCATTTT	CASSNDRWGNQPQHF	TRBJ1-5	TRBV2	-	-
TGTGCCAGCAGCCTAGTAGCGGGAACCGGGGAGCTGTTTTTT	CASSLVAGTGELFF	TRBJ2-2	TRBV11-2	TRBD2	-
TGTGCCAGTAGTATTAGGGCAACAGGGTGGGCCACCGGGGAGCTGTTTTTT	CASSIRATGWATGELFF	TRBJ2-2	TRBV19	-	-
TGTGCCAGCAGCACAGGGGGCGCCTATGGCTACACCTTC	CASSTGGAYGYTF	TRBJ1-2	TRBV2	TRBD1	-
TGTGCCAGTAGTATTCGTTCAGGGGTCACTGAAGCTTTCTTT	CASSIRSGVTEAFF	TRBJ1-1	TRBV19	-	-
TGTGCCACCAGTGATTTGACAGGGGGAGGTAACACCGGGGAGCTGTTTTTT	CATSDLTGGGNTGELFF	TRBJ2-2	TRBV24-1	TRBD1	-
TGCAGCGCCGGCTCTGGGGCCAACGTCCTGACTTTC	CSAGSGANVLTF	TRBJ2-6	TRBV29-1	-	-
TGTGCCAGCAGCTCGCCTCATCTAGCGGGGAGGGGCGAGCAGTACTTC	CASSSPHLAGRGEQYF	TRBJ2-7	TRBV7-2	TRBD2	-
TGTGCCAGCAGCTCAGGACTGGACACTGAAGCTTTCTTT	CASSSGLDTEAFF	TRBJ1-1	TRBV11-2	-	-
TGCGCCAGCAGCCCCCGGACAGGGGATAACGAGCAGTACTTC	CASSPRTGDNEQYF	TRBJ2-7	TRBV5-1	TRBD1	-
TGTGCCAGCAGCTTGACAGCCAGCTCCTACAATGAGCAGTTCTTC	CASSLTASSYNEQFF	TRBJ2-1	TRBV7-9	-	-
TGTGCCAGCAGCCAATGGGGGACAGTGAACACTGAAGCTTTCTTT	CASSQWGTVNTEAFF	TRBJ1-1	TRBV3-1/TRBV3-2	TRBD1	-
TGTGCCAGCAGCTCCTCTACAGGGACTGAAGCTTTCTTT	CASSSSTGTEAFF	TRBJ1-1	TRBV7-9	-	-
TGTGCCAGCAGCTTGTTCGTCAGGGGTGATGGCTACACCTTC	CASSLFVRGDGYTF	TRBJ1-2	TRBV5-6	-	-
TGTGCCAGCAGGAGCAGTGGGGGCACCACTGAAGCTTTCTTT	CASRSSGGTTEAFF	TRBJ1-1	TRBV27	-	-
TGCGCCAGCAGTGAACGGGTACTCTCTGGGGCCAACGTCCTGACTTTC	CASSERVLSGANVLTF	TRBJ2-6	TRBV10-2	-	once
TGTGCCATCAGTGGGACAGGGGCGGAGCAGCCCCAGCATTTT	CAISGTGAEQPQHF	TRBJ1-5	TRBV10-3	TRBD1	-
TGCGCCAGCAGCTTGAGGGGCCTTCAAGCGGGAGCAAGGGGGAATGAGCAGTTCTTC	CASSLRGLQAGARGNEQFF	TRBJ2-1	TRBV5-1	TRBD2	-